These 24 T cell receptor beta chains came from one sample sequenced in a study of cytotoxic CD8 clonotypes in ibrutinib-treated CLL. TCRdb's copy holds only in-frame clones and misses some; the assay was immunoSEQ multiplex PCR. The sample shows about 57,000 clones, roughly three fifths of them seen only once. Sequencing used PBMCs, obtained after 24 months of ibrutinib treatment. The receptors come from a human donor with chronic lymphocytic leukemia.

The chain combines TRBV28 with TRBJ1-2; 8 nucleotides align to TRBD1. Germline loops: CDR1 MDHEN, CDR2 SYDVKM. The V and J ends lost 7 bases and 2 bases, in that order; junction bases with no gene match: 6. The CDR3 contains 14 residues. In DNA form, the CDR3 reads TGTGCCAGCACGTGGACAGGGTGGAACTATGGCTACACCTTC. Translating gives CASTWTGWNYGYTF.

The J gene is TRBJ2-3, the V gene TRBV5-5; D not resolved. Trimming shortened V by 0 bases and J by 1 base, and 12 bases separated the two germline ends. Germline-derived CDR1 and CDR2 are SGHKS and YYEKEE (reference sequence). CDR3 size: 16 residues. This CDR3 reads CASSLALGIRTDTQYF. In DNA form, the CDR3 reads TGTGCCAGCAGCTTGGCTTTGGGGATCCGCACAGATACGCAGTATTTT.

This clone has just one count. The V gene is TRBV7-8, the J gene TRBJ1-1; the D gene is possibly TRBD1 (5 bases). The V end lost 9 bases, the J end lost 5 bases, and 16 bases lay between the germline ends. The CDR3 runs to 13 residues. Germline CDR1 SGHVS, CDR2 FQNEAQ. CDR3 coding DNA: TGTGCCAGTGCCAAGCAGGGTCAAACTGAAGCTTTCTTT. Amino acid sequence: CASAKQGQTEAFF.

This chain joins TRBV7-8 and TRBJ2-3; possibly TRBD2 for D (9 bases). Germline-derived CDR1 and CDR2 are SGHVS and FQNEAQ. V was trimmed by 6 bases and J by 0 bases, leaving 34 bases between them. CDR3 size: 22 residues. DNA of the CDR3: TGTGCCAGCAGGAACCGACAGGGGAGACTACAGCGGGAGGAGAGCAGCACAGATACGCAGTATTTT. Protein sequence: CASRNRQGRLQREESSTDTQYF.

There are many counts of this clone. The rearrangement uses TRBV7-9 and TRBJ2-5, with TRBD2 as a possible D gene (6 bases). CDR3 length: 16 amino acids. The ends were cut back, 3 bases at V and 4 bases at J, with 18 bases in the middle. Germline V gene data show CDR1 as SEHNR and CDR2 as FQNEAQ (reference sequence). The CDR3 here is CASSFRQPLGGETQYF. CDR3 nucleotide sequence: TGTGCCAGCAGCTTTCGACAGCCTCTGGGGGGAGAGACCCAGTACTTC.

V usage is TRBV27 and J usage is TRBJ2-1; 15 bases match TRBD2. The CDR3 has 17 amino acids. CDR1 is MNHEY, CDR2 SMNVEV, per germline (reference sequence). The trim removed 4 bases at V and 4 bases at J, leaving 5 bases unmatched. The CDR3 reads CASSSWTSGGGYNEQFF. The CDR3 nucleotides read TGTGCCAGCAGTTCCTGGACTAGCGGGGGGGGTTACAATGAGCAGTTCTTC.

This clone was detected only once. CDR3 nucleotide sequence: TGCGCCAGCAGCTTAGACAGGGGCCCCTTTGAGCAGTACTTC. This translates into CASSLDRGPFEQYF. The chain employs TRBV5-1 and TRBJ2-7; TRBD1 aligns across 8 bases. CDR1 is SGHRS and CDR2 is YFSETQ in the germline V gene. There are 14 residues in the CDR3. With 2 bases clipped from V and 7 bases from J, the junction kept 8 bases outside the gene matches.

The chain combines TRBV4-2 with TRBJ1-5; D is undetermined. The CDR3 runs to 19 residues. V was clipped by 0 bases and J by 8 bases, with 26 bases between them. CDR1 is LGHNA, CDR2 YNFKEQ, per germline. The CDR3: CASSQDRFTPVPAGKPQHF. CDR3 DNA sequence: TGTGCCAGCAGCCAAGATCGTTTTACCCCCGTTCCAGCCGGGAAGCCCCAGCATTTT.

The chain carries TRBV5-1 and TRBJ1-3, with D hard to call. The CDR3 covers 15 residues. CDR1 is SGHRS and CDR2 is YFSETQ in the germline V gene. The V and J ends lost 2 bases and 0 bases respectively, with 9 bases between them. Here the CDR3 DNA reads TGCGCCAGCAGCTTAGACGGAACCTCTGGAAACACCATATATTTT. Residues: CASSLDGTSGNTIYF.

Many counts were recorded for this clone. The rearrangement links TRBV5-1 to TRBJ2-3; 11 nucleotides align to TRBD1. The trim removed 0 bases at V and 3 bases at J, leaving 3 bases unmatched. CDR3 size: 16 residues. CDR1 and CDR2 (germline): SGHRS, YFSETQ. The CDR3 DNA is TGCGCCAGCAGCTTGGCGGGGGACAGGGGGACAGATACGCAGTATTTT. Amino acids: CASSLAGDRGTDTQYF.

This clone was counted many times. This chain uses TRBV9 with TRBJ2-2; TRBD2 aligns across 9 bases. Germline V gene sequence: CDR1 SGDLS, CDR2 YYNGEE. The CDR3 is 15 amino acids. J lost 1 base, V lost 4 bases, and 2 bases had no gene match. The CDR3 DNA reads as TGTGCCAGCAGCCTAGCGGGGATGAACACCGGGGAGCTGTTTTTT. Translating it yields CASSLAGMNTGELFF.

This sequence joins TRBV28 and TRBJ1-4; D not resolved. The germline V gene has CDR1 MDHEN and CDR2 SYDVKM. V lost 5 bases, J lost 8 bases, and 6 bases lay in between. This CDR3 spans 11 amino acids. The CDR3 nucleotides read TGTGCCAGCAGTCAAGGAGAAAAACTGTTTTTT. It yields the protein CASSQGEKLFF.

Here the CDR3 DNA reads TGTGCCAGCGCCCCCGGGCCAGGGGCGATTTATGGCTACACCTTC. It translates to CASAPGPGAIYGYTF. The rearrangement joins TRBV28 to TRBJ1-2, with D perhaps matching TRBD1 (6 bases). The CDR3 is made up of 15 amino acids. V was shortened by 8 bases and J by 5 bases, with 21 bases between the two germline ends. CDR1 and CDR2 from the germline V gene are MDHEN and SYDVKM.

V usage is TRBV5-4 and J usage is TRBJ2-1, with 8 nucleotides matching TRBD2. Trimming cost V 7 bases and J 5 bases; bases outside gene matches: 11. Germline V gives CDR1 SGHNT, CDR2 YYREEE (reference sequence). The CDR3 loop spans 15 amino acids. Here the CDR3 DNA reads TGTGCCAGCGCTGACTCACTAGCGGCCCACAATGAGCAGTTCTTC. Translating it yields CASADSLAAHNEQFF.

This clone was seen just once. This sequence joins TRBV18 and TRBJ2-7; D remains unclear. The length of the CDR3 is 13 residues. Germline values: CDR1 KGHSH, CDR2 LQKENI. Trimming stripped 4 bases from V and 5 bases from J, with 12 bases between. The chain's CDR3 is CASSRQNGHEQYF. The CDR3, as DNA: TGTGCCAGCTCACGACAAAATGGCCACGAGCAGTACTTC. The variable domain in full, with the rest retrieved from reference TRBV18 and TRBJ2-7, is NAGVMQNPRHLVRRRGQEARLRCSPMKGHSHVYWYRQLPEEGLKFMVYLQKENIIDESGMPKERFSAEFPKEGPSILRIQQVVRGDSAAYFCASSRQNGHEQYFGPGTRLTVT.

This clone was counted only a few times. The chain carries TRBV6-5 and TRBJ2-1, with TRBD2 identical over 9 bases. After removal of 2 bases from V and 2 bases from J, the junction contained 4 bases not matched to a gene. Germline V gene lookup returns CDR1 MNHEY and CDR2 SVGAGI. The CDR3 length is 16 residues. CDR3 sequence reads: CASSYLAGGAYNEQFF. In DNA form, the CDR3 reads TGTGCCAGCAGTTACCTGGCGGGGGGGGCCTACAATGAGCAGTTCTTC.

The chain combines TRBV5-4 with TRBJ2-7; D not resolved. This CDR3 region has 15 residues. V was pared by 1 base and J by 2 bases, with 13 bases between. Germline V CDR1 and CDR2: SGHNT, YYREEE (reference sequence). CDR3 bases: TGTGCCAGCAGCTTGTTTTCCCGGCCTCCCTACGAGCAGTACTTC. This translates into CASSLFSRPPYEQYF.

The genes are TRBV28 and TRBJ2-1; TRBD2 aligns across 8 bases. CDR1 is MDHEN and CDR2 is SYDVKM in the germline V gene. The CDR3 totals 16 residues. V trimming: 4 bases; J trimming: 9 bases; junction bases outside the gene matches: 14. The CDR3 is CASSSISGGDRSEQFF. CDR3 nucleotide sequence: TGTGCCAGCAGTTCGATATCCGGGGGGGACCGCTCTGAGCAGTTCTTC.

The chain uses TRBV5-1 and TRBJ2-5; tentative D call: TRBD2 (5 bases). Trimming stripped 0 bases from V and 2 bases from J, with 11 bases between. Germline V lookup: CDR1 SGHRS, CDR2 YFSETQ. The CDR3 loop spans 15 amino acids. The CDR3 DNA reads as TGCGCCAGCAGCTTGGGGCAACTAGGGCAAGAGACCCAGTACTTC. This translates into CASSLGQLGQETQYF.

The V gene is TRBV27, the J gene TRBJ2-5; D not certain. The end of the DNA is better explained by TRBJ2-7, so the J call may be wrong. Germline V gene sequence: CDR1 MNHEY, CDR2 SMNVEV (reference sequence). CDR3 length equals 15 residues. This chain's CDR3 is CASSLSTPASYEQYF. CDR3 coding DNA: TGTGCCAGCAGTCTCTCTACTCCCGCTTCCTACGAGCAGTACTTC.

The count of this clone is one. The rearrangement uses TRBV30 and TRBJ1-4; D unclear. CDR3 length equals 15 residues. V lost 0 bases and J 10 bases, leaving 18 bases between the germline ends. Germline CDR1 is GTSNPN and CDR2 is SVGIG (reference sequence). CDR3 in amino acids: CAWSVGPAGSGKLFF. In nucleotides, the CDR3 is TGTGCCTGGAGTGTCGGACCGGCGGGTTCGGGAAAACTGTTTTTT.

The chain links TRBV19 to TRBJ1-1; maybe TRBD1 (5 bases). Germline lookup yields CDR1 LNHDA and CDR2 SQIVND (reference sequence). The ends were cut back, 7 bases at V and 5 bases at J, with 17 bases in the middle. The CDR3 totals 14 residues. The CDR3, as DNA: TGTGCCAGTATGACGGGGCCCGGAGGGACTGAAGCTTTCTTT. Protein: CASMTGPGGTEAFF. Combining the CDR3 with reference TRBV19 and TRBJ1-1 gives the whole variable domain DGGITQSPKYLFRKEGQNVTLSCEQNLNHDAMYWYRQDPGQGLRLIYYSQIVNDFQKGDIAEGYSVSREKKESFPLTVTSAQKNPTAFYLCASMTGPGGTEAFFGQGTRLTVV.

This clone was counted a few times. DNA for the CDR3: TGTGCCAGCAGCGGAGACGTCGTTTTCCCCGAGCAGTACTTC. It is translated as CASSGDVVFPEQYF. V and J are TRBV7-2 and TRBJ2-7; D is undetermined. Germline CDR1 reads SGHTA; CDR2 reads FQGNSA. The CDR3 is 14 residues long. V was pared by 5 bases and J by 6 bases, with 17 bases between.

The chain couples TRBV6-1 to TRBJ2-5; weak D call: TRBD1 (6 bases). Trimming took off 7 bases at V and 4 bases at J, with 16 bases between the two ends. This CDR3 comprises 14 residues. Germline lookup yields CDR1 MNHNS and CDR2 SASEGT. CDR3 region: CASTLNRAPETQYF. CDR3 nucleotide sequence: TGTGCCAGCACCCTTAACAGGGCTCCAGAGACCCAGTACTTC.